This passage covers 21 T cell receptor beta chains from one sample sequenced in a study of tissue T cells after allogeneic stem cell transplantation. Generated by immunoSEQ multiplex PCR, the TCRdb table keeps only in-frame clones and is missing some. The repertoire holds about 22,000 clones, with around 77% as singletons. Sequences were obtained from spleen. The receptors were gathered from a female BALB/c mouse in good health. The strain's MHC haplotype is H2-d.

As for this clone: The gene names here belong to mouse. The CDR3: CGARQGSTGQLYF. The DNA read from the CDR3 is TGTGGTGCTAGGCAGGGGAGCACCGGGCAGCTCTAC. The rearrangement joins TRBV20 to TRBJ2-2; tentatively, D is TRBD1 (6 bases). The sequence runs out 1 residue before the end of the CDR3; the remainder is reconstructed from the germline J gene. There are 13 residues in the CDR3. Germline loops: CDR1 GFQATS, CDR2 STVNSAI. The V gene lost 2 bases and the J gene lost 4 bases, with 8 bases spanning the gap. The whole variable domain, filled in from reference TRBV20 and TRBJ2-2, reads GALVYQYPRRTICKSGTSMRMECQAVGFQATSVAWYRQSPQKTFELIALSTVNSAIKYEQNFTQEKFPISHPNLSFSSMTVLNAYLEDRGLYLCGARQGSTGQLYFGEGSKLTVL.

A remark on this clone: All gene names here are mouse names. The read is 1 residue too short to cover the CDR3 end, so that end is filled in from the germline J gene. This rearrangement joins TRBV31 to TRBJ2-3, with D uncertain. Trimming shortened V by 0 bases and J by 2 bases, and 6 bases separated the two germline ends. The CDR3 extends over 13 amino acids. The germline V gene has CDR1 GKSSPN and CDR2 SITVG. Incomplete CDR3 DNA: TGTGCCTGGAGTCTACCTGCTGCAGAAACGCTGTAT. Translating it yields CAWSLPAAETLY. The entire CDR3 reads CAWSLPAAETLYF.

In regard to this clone: Gene names and germline refer to mouse. The read finishes 1 residue shy of the CDR3 end, and the germline J gene is used to complete it. V and J are TRBV4 and TRBJ1-2; 10 bases map to TRBD1. Looked up from germline, CDR1 is LGHDT and CDR2 is YNNKQL (reference sequence). This CDR3 comprises 14 residues. J lost 2 bases, V lost 5 bases, and 2 bases had no gene match. CDR3 amino acids: CASSQTGGNSDYTF. The covered CDR3 bases are TGTGCCAGCAGCCAGACAGGGGGCAACTCCGACTACACC.

As regards this clone: The genes and germline here are from mouse. The CDR3 end falls 1 residue outside the read, so it is completed with the germline J gene. The chain couples TRBV13-2 to TRBJ2-1, with 11 bases identical to TRBD2. CDR1 and CDR2 from the germline V gene are NNHNN and SYGAGS (reference sequence). Losses at the gene ends were 1 base for V and 3 bases for J; bases not matched to a gene: 3. The CDR3 extends over 16 amino acids. This CDR3 reads CASGDFGTGGYAEQFF. CDR3 bases read: TGTGCCAGCGGTGATTTTGGGACTGGGGGCTATGCTGAGCAGTTC.

Comments on this clone: Mouse germline and gene names are used. The read is 1 residue too short to cover the CDR3 end, so that end is filled in from the germline J gene. V gene TRBV5 combines with J gene TRBJ2-7; the match to TRBD2 covers 9 bases. The CDR3 length is 15 residues. V dropped 0 bases and J dropped 3; count of bases not matched to a gene: 3. CDR1 is LGHNA, CDR2 YNLKQL, per germline (reference sequence). CDR3: CASSQDAGGVYEQYF. The part of the CDR3 DNA that was read is TGTGCCAGCAGCCAAGATGCTGGGGGGGTCTATGAACAGTAC.

A note on this clone: Mouse gene names apply. The read terminates 1 residue before the CDR3 end, so the remaining end is supplied by the germline J gene. The V gene is TRBV29, the J gene TRBJ1-5, with 7 bases fitting TRBD1. J gave up 9 bases and V 3 bases, and 8 bases lay outside the gene matches. Germline loops: CDR1 MSHET, CDR2 SYDVDS. CDR3 size: 14 residues. The CDR3 bases that were read are TGTGCTAGCAGTTTCCCCACGACAGGGCGGGCTCCGCTT. Residues: CASSFPTTGRAPL. The full CDR3 sequence reads CASSFPTTGRAPLF.

As concerns this clone: Gene names are mouse gene names. The CDR3 end falls 1 residue outside the read, so it is completed with the germline J gene. V usage is TRBV5 and J usage is TRBJ2-1; 11 bases are a match to TRBD2. From germline, CDR1 is LGHNA and CDR2 YNLKQL (reference sequence). Trimming cost V 4 bases and J 2 bases; bases outside gene matches: 1. This CDR3 region has 15 residues. CDR3 DNA, as far as it was read: TGTGCCAGCAGCCCGGGACTGGGGGACTATGCTGAGCAGTTC. Its protein product is CASSPGLGDYAEQF. The complete CDR3 sequence is CASSPGLGDYAEQFF.

This clone was seen a handful of times. Gene names are the mouse ones. The read finishes 1 residue shy of the CDR3 end, and the germline J gene is used to complete it. The rearrangement uses TRBV5 and TRBJ2-1; D is unclear. This CDR3 has 17 residues. In germline, CDR1 is LGHNA, CDR2 YNLKQL (reference sequence). With 0 bases removed from V and 0 bases from J, the gap between germline ends came to 12 bases. The CDR3 is CASSQDSSTYNYAEQFF. Partial CDR3 DNA: TGTGCCAGCAGCCAAGATTCTAGTACCTATAACTATGCTGAGCAGTTC.

Concerning this clone itself: Gene labels here are mouse ones. The read ends 1 residue before the CDR3 terminus; that terminus is restored from the germline J gene. The chain uses TRBV1 and TRBJ2-1; 11 positions agree with TRBD2. Germline V gene data show CDR1 as NSQYPW and CDR2 as LRSPGD (reference sequence). V was pared by 0 bases and J by 6 bases, with 4 bases of the junction left unmatched. CDR3 length equals 16 residues. CDR3 in amino acids: CTCSADVLGGRAEQFF. The CDR3 bases that were read are TGCACCTGCAGTGCAGATGTACTGGGGGGGCGTGCTGAGCAGTTC.

Comment on this clone: Gene names denote mouse genes. The read terminates 1 residue before the CDR3 end, so the remaining end is supplied by the germline J gene. The chain recombines TRBV2 with TRBJ2-1; weak D call: TRBD2 (5 bases). CDR3 size: 15 residues. The V and J ends lost 1 base and 3 bases respectively, with 10 bases between them. Germline V gives CDR1 LGHNA, CDR2 YSYQKL. The CDR3 region is CASSQGTPIYAEQFF. CDR3 DNA (partial): TGTGCCAGCAGCCAAGGGACTCCCATCTATGCTGAGCAGTTC.

Concerning this clone: Genes and germline come from the mouse. The read ends 1 residue early relative to the CDR3; the germline J gene fills the gap. The sample holds other DNA sequences that translate to the same CDR3. This chain uses TRBV13-2 with TRBJ1-3; unclear D gene. Trimming cost V 0 bases and J 0 bases, with 7 bases left between them. CDR3 length: 15 residues. Germline loops: CDR1 NNHNN, CDR2 SYGAGS (reference sequence). The DNA read from the CDR3 is TGTGCCAGCGGTGATGCTCAGTATTCTGGAAATACGCTCTAT. Its protein is CASGDAQYSGNTLY. The whole CDR3 sequence is CASGDAQYSGNTLYF.

With respect to this clone: Germline and genes here are mouse. The read comes to an end 1 residue before the CDR3 does, leaving the germline J gene to fill in the end. V usage is TRBV5 and J usage is TRBJ2-7; 9 nucleotides match TRBD1. This CDR3 is 13 amino acids long. The germline V gene encodes CDR1 LGHNA and CDR2 YNLKQL (reference sequence). V was clipped by 3 bases and J by 5 bases; unmatched bases: 2. The CDR3 loop reads CASSHRDRDEQYF. CDR3 DNA (partial): TGTGCCAGCAGCCACCGGGACAGGGATGAACAGTAC.

Turning to this clone: Mouse gene names and germline throughout. CDR3 DNA, as far as it was read: TGTGCCAGCAGCCCGGACAGATCTAGTGCAGAAACGCTGTAT. It translates to CASSPDRSSAETLY. The entire CDR3 sequence reads CASSPDRSSAETLYF. The rearrangement uses TRBV13-3 and TRBJ2-3, with TRBD1 as a possible D gene (6 bases). The CDR3 goes on 1 residue after the read ends, and that part is filled in from the germline J gene. Trimming removed 5 bases at V and 0 bases at J, with 13 bases between. Germline V gene data show CDR1 as NNHDY and CDR2 as SYVADS. The CDR3 has 15 amino acids.

In the case of this clone: The gene names given are mouse names. The CDR3 extends 1 residue past the end of the read, so its final part is completed from the germline J gene. The V and J genes are TRBV13-2 and TRBJ2-4, with 11 positions matching TRBD2. V was clipped by 5 bases and J by 6 bases; unmatched bases: 5. Germline values: CDR1 NNHNN, CDR2 SYGAGS (reference sequence). CDR3 size: 14 residues. The sequenced part of the CDR3 DNA is TGTGCCAGCGGCACTGGGGGGGCGCGGAACACCTTGTAC. Translating it yields CASGTGGARNTLY. In full, the CDR3 reads CASGTGGARNTLYF.

Comment on this clone: Gene names and germline refer to mouse. The CDR3 end falls 1 residue outside the read, so it is completed with the germline J gene. This chain uses TRBV13-2 with TRBJ2-1, with D possibly being TRBD1 (6 bases). CDR1 and CDR2 from the germline V gene are NNHNN and SYGAGS (reference sequence). V shed 2 bases and J shed 0 bases, with 9 bases lying between them. The CDR3 is 15 residues long. The DNA read from the CDR3 is TGTGCCAGCGGTGACCGGGACAATAACTATGCTGAGCAGTTC. It specifies CASGDRDNNYAEQF. The entire CDR3 protein reads CASGDRDNNYAEQFF.

On this clone itself: Any gene name here is a mouse gene name. The DNA ends 1 residue before the CDR3 does, and the rest of the CDR3 is filled in from the germline J gene. V is TRBV29 and J is TRBJ1-3; D unclear. V lost 2 bases and J lost 0, with 5 bases in between. In germline, CDR1 is MSHET, CDR2 SYDVDS. The CDR3 spans 14 residues. The chain's CDR3 is CASSLRASGNTLYF. The covered CDR3 bases are TGTGCTAGCAGTTTAAGAGCTTCTGGAAATACGCTCTAT.

Note on this clone: The gene names given are mouse names. Sequencing ends 1 residue short of the CDR3 end; the germline J gene provides the rest. The chain uses TRBV31 and TRBJ1-1; the D gene is possibly TRBD1 (6 bases). V was trimmed by 5 bases and J by 0 bases, leaving 10 bases between them. The CDR3 totals 13 residues. CDR1 GKSSPN and CDR2 SITVG come from the germline V gene. CDR3 DNA, as far as it was read: TGTGCCTGGGGACAGTTTGCAAACACAGAAGTCTTC. Amino acids: CAWGQFANTEVF. The CDR3 reads in full as CAWGQFANTEVFF.

Details on this clone: Gene names denote mouse genes. The read terminates 1 residue before the CDR3 end, so the remaining end is supplied by the germline J gene. V is TRBV20 and J is TRBJ2-3; TRBD2 agrees at 14 bases. V lost 5 bases, J lost 5 bases, and 15 bases stayed unmatched. This CDR3 comprises 18 residues. Looked up from germline, CDR1 is GFQATS and CDR2 is STVNSAI. CDR3 sequence reads: CGAYPGLGGLSPGETLYF. The part of the CDR3 DNA that was read is TGTGGTGCTTATCCGGGACTGGGGGGGCTGAGTCCTGGAGAAACGCTGTAT.

For this clone: The gene names given are mouse names. The CDR3 end falls 1 residue outside the read, so it is completed with the germline J gene. The chain uses TRBV3 and TRBJ2-1; TRBD2 aligns across 8 bases. The V and J ends lost 2 bases and 1 base, in that order; junction bases with no gene match: 4. There are 16 residues in the CDR3. Germline V gene data show CDR1 as SNHLY and CDR2 as FYNGKV (reference sequence). The DNA read from the CDR3 is TGTGCCAGCAGCTTAAGTGTGGGGGGGAACTATGCTGAGCAGTTC. The encoded protein is CASSLSVGGNYAEQF. The complete CDR3 protein is CASSLSVGGNYAEQFF.

In its sample, this clone was seen a few times. Mouse gene names apply. The read ends 1 residue early relative to the CDR3; the germline J gene fills the gap. The chain recombines TRBV5 with TRBJ1-1, with TRBD1 matching over 11 bases. The germline V gene encodes CDR1 LGHNA and CDR2 YNLKQL (reference sequence). The CDR3 is 15 residues long. With 2 bases clipped from V and 3 bases from J, the junction kept 2 bases outside the gene matches. Partial CDR3 DNA: TGTGCCAGCAGCCAAAGGACAGGGGGCGACACAGAAGTCTTC. It codes for CASSQRTGGDTEVF. The whole CDR3 sequence is CASSQRTGGDTEVFF.

With respect to this clone: Gene names are the mouse ones. The CDR3 end falls 1 residue outside the read, so it is completed with the germline J gene. V gene TRBV19 combines with J gene TRBJ2-5; D unclear. Trimming stripped 2 bases from V and 2 bases from J, with 9 bases between. CDR1 is FNHDT and CDR2 is SITEND in the germline V gene (reference sequence). The CDR3 extends over 14 amino acids. The CDR3 region is CASSILSLQDTQYF. CDR3 DNA, as far as it was read: TGTGCCAGCAGTATCCTCAGCCTCCAAGACACCCAGTAC.